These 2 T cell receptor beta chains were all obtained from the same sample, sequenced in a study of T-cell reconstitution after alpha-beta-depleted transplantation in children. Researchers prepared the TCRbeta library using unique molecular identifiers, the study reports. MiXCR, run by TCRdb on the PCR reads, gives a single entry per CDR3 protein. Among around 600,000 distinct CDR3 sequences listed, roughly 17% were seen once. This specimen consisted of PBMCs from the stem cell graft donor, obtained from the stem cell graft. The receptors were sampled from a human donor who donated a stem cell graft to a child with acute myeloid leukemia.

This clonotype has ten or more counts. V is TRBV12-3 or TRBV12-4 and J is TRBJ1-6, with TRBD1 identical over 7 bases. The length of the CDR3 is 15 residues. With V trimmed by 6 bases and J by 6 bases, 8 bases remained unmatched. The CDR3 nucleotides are TGTGCCAGCAGCCGGCCTACAGGGGCTAATTCACCCCTCCACTTT. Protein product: CASSRPTGANSPLHF.

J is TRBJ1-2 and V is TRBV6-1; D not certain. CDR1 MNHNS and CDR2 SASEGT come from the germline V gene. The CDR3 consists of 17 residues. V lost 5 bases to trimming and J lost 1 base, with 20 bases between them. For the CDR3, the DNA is TGTGCCAGCAGTCAACTGGAGCTGGTGGGTGGTAACTATGGCTACACCTTC. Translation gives CASSQLELVGGNYGYTF.